The next 13 T cell receptor beta chains were all read from a single sample in a study of beta chain features in type 1 diabetes. Expressed TCRB transcripts were sequenced because the isolated RNA had all been reverse transcribed beforehand. The table came from immunoSEQ multiplex PCR; TCRdb's copy has only in-frame clones and leaves some out. The repertoire holds 30,000 to 40,000 clones, around 64% seen once, with around 2% in the top ten. Sequencing was performed on Tregs from blood. The receptor source for this set is a woman younger than 45 in good health.

CDR3 coding DNA: TGCAGCGTTGGGCGGGCGGGGCCCGGGAACCTTCTCCCTGGCTACACCTTC. Translating gives CSVGRAGPGNLLPGYTF. The chain carries TRBV29-1 and TRBJ1-2; D is possibly TRBD1 (5 bases). Germline V gives CDR1 SQVTM, CDR2 ANQGSEA. V lost 4 bases and J lost 7, with 28 bases in between. CDR3 length: 17 amino acids.

This chain's CDR3 is CATSRATGLNTEAFF. For the CDR3, the DNA is TGTGCCACCAGCAGAGCAACAGGGCTGAACACTGAAGCTTTCTTT. The rearrangement joins TRBV15 to TRBJ1-1; a possible D gene is TRBD1 (6 bases). Germline CDR1 and CDR2: LNHNV and YYDKDF (reference sequence). V was shortened by 1 base and J by 0 bases, with 9 bases between the two germline ends. CDR3 size: 15 residues.

With respect to this clone: The junction departs from the called germline gene at one end, perhaps through a read error. The rearrangement links TRBV7-7 to TRBJ2-1; 14 nucleotides match TRBD2. The germline V gene encodes CDR1 SSHAT and CDR2 FNYEAQ (reference sequence). The CDR3 is 15 amino acids. CDR3: CASSPRGLAGDEQFF. Written as DNA, the CDR3 is TGTGCTAGCAGCCCAAGGGGACTAGCGGGAGACGAGCAGTTCTTC.

A few counts support this clone. J is TRBJ2-5 and V is TRBV23-1, with D unresolved. TRBV23-1 is identified as an open reading frame with a role that is uncertain. V gave up 4 bases and J gave up 4 bases, with 7 bases separating them. The CDR3 sequence is 12 residues long. The DNA for the CDR3 is TGCGCCAGCAGTCGCGCAGGAGAGACCCAGTACTTC. Translation gives CASSRAGETQYF.

The sample holds a few counts of this clone. The chain has TRBV5-5 and TRBJ2-3, with TRBD1 matching 7 bases. The germline V gene encodes CDR1 SGHKS and CDR2 YYEKEE (reference sequence). CDR3 length: 16 residues. Trimming at V came to 4 bases and at J to 0 bases, leaving 8 bases not matched to a gene. The chain's CDR3 is CASSRPPGQSTDTQYF. The DNA for the CDR3 is TGTGCCAGCAGCCGCCCACCGGGACAGAGCACAGATACGCAGTATTTT.

This clone was counted a few times. This chain uses TRBV6-5 with TRBJ2-1, with 10 bases fitting TRBD1. The CDR3 length is 12 residues. Unmatched junction bases numbered 8, after V lost 6 bases and J lost 15 bases. In germline, CDR1 is MNHEY, CDR2 SVGAGI. The CDR3 coding sequence is TGTGCCAGCAGCGGACAGGGGGGGAGGCGGTTCTTC. This gives the protein CASSGQGGRRFF.

The chain combines TRBV25-1 with TRBJ2-1, with 8 bases fitting TRBD2. The germline V gene has CDR1 MGHDK and CDR2 SYGVNS. CDR3 size: 11 residues. Trimming at V came to 8 bases and at J to 14 bases, leaving 8 bases not matched to a gene. This CDR3 reads CASAGPGGEFF. The CDR3 bases are TGTGCCAGCGCCGGGCCCGGGGGGGAGTTCTTC.

A few counts support this clone. The chain couples TRBV7-9 to TRBJ1-1; 9 bases are shared with TRBD1. This CDR3 has 15 residues. Germline V lookup: CDR1 SEHNR, CDR2 FQNEAQ (reference sequence). The V segment lost 6 bases and the J segment 1 base; nucleotides outside the gene matches: 6. The CDR3 reads CASSGTGPPNTEAFF. CDR3 nucleotides: TGTGCCAGCAGTGGGACAGGGCCTCCGAACACTGAAGCTTTCTTT.

This clone came up a few times. The V gene is TRBV7-2, the J gene TRBJ2-5; TRBD1 matches 7 bases. J was trimmed by 3 bases and V by 2 bases; bases with no gene match: 12. CDR1 and CDR2 (germline): SGHTA, FQGNSA. CDR3 size: 17 residues. The CDR3 spells CASSLRILGTVKETQYF. CDR3 sequence (DNA): TGTGCCAGCAGCTTAAGGATCTTAGGGACAGTTAAAGAGACCCAGTACTTC.

This clone was detected a few times. The rearrangement joins TRBV29-1 to TRBJ2-1; TRBD2 matches 9 bases. From germline, CDR1 is SQVTM and CDR2 ANQGSEA. This CDR3 region has 17 residues. Trimming removed 3 bases from V and 4 bases from J; junction bases left unmatched: 13. CDR3 region: CSVEKLRLAVAYNEQFF. The CDR3 DNA reads as TGCAGCGTTGAGAAGCTGAGACTAGCGGTAGCTTACAATGAGCAGTTCTTC.

The chain employs TRBV7-9 and TRBJ2-2, with D possibly TRBD2 on 6 matching bases. This CDR3 has 15 amino acids. The germline gives CDR1 SEHNR, CDR2 FQNEAQ (reference sequence). Trimming took off 2 bases at V and 4 bases at J, with 11 bases between the two ends. CDR3 residues: CASSLIAAGTGELFF. CDR3 bases: TGTGCCAGCAGCTTAATAGCGGCGGGCACCGGGGAGCTGTTTTTT. Supplemented by reference TRBV7-9 and TRBJ2-2, the full variable domain reads DTGVSQNPRHKITKRGQNVTFRCDPISEHNRLYWYRQTLGQGPEFLTYFQNEAQLEKSRLLSDRFSAERPKGSFSTLEIQRTEQGDSAMYLCASSLIAAGTGELFFGEGSRLTVL.

The chain uses TRBV5-1 and TRBJ2-7; 10 bases agree with TRBD1. V was pared by 5 bases and J by 2 bases, with 4 bases of the junction left unmatched. This CDR3 spans 14 amino acids. Germline values: CDR1 SGHRS, CDR2 YFSETQ. Here the CDR3 reads CASRSDRGPYEQYF. The CDR3 DNA reads as TGCGCCAGCAGATCTGACAGGGGGCCCTACGAGCAGTACTTC.

This sequence joins TRBV7-9 and TRBJ1-1, with a tentative D call TRBD1 (6 bases). The CDR3 has 16 residues. V was shortened by 5 bases and J by 1 base, with 17 bases between the two germline ends. Germline CDR1 reads SEHNR; CDR2 reads FQNEAQ (reference sequence). This CDR3 is CASSAGRGGWNTEAFF. Here the CDR3 DNA reads TGTGCCAGCAGCGCAGGCAGGGGTGGGTGGAACACTGAAGCTTTCTTT.